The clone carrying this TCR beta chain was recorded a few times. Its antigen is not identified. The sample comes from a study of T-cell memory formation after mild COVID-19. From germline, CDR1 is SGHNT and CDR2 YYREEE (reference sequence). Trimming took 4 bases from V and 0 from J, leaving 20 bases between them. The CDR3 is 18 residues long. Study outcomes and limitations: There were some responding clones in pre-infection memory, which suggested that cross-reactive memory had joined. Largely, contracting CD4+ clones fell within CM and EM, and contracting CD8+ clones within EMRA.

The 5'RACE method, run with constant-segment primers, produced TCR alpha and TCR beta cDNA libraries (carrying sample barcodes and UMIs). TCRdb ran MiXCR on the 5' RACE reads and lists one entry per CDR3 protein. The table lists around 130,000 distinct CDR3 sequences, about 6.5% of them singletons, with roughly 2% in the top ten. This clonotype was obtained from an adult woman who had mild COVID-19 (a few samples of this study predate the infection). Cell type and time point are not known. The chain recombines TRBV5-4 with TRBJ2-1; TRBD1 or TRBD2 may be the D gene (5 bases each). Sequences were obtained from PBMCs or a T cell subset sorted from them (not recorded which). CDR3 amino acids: CASSPGPRRISSYNEQFF. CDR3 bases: TGTGCCAGCAGCCCGGGACCCCGCCGGATCAGCTCCTACAATGAGCAGTTCTTC.